A single T cell receptor beta chain is shown here with its context. Its antigen is not known. The source of the sample is a study of vaccination effects on CD4 cells after COVID-19. The overall study: Relative to the second dose, post-vaccine samples were obtained a median of 72 days later. Cultivation was performed at around 2 million PBMC per well with 9 to 10 IU/ml IL-2 and approximately 10 ug/ml peptides added.

Overall study results and limits: Few convalescent patients, and no early post-infection timepoints, were available to the study.

The CDR3 loop spans 14 amino acids. V dropped 5 bases and J dropped 3 bases, with 12 bases sitting between them. CDR1 is LNHDA and CDR2 is SQIVND in the germline V gene (reference sequence). Data came from immunoSEQ multiplex PCR; TCRdb stores just in-frame clones and leaves some out. The sample shows more than 55,000 clones, around 73% of them seen only once. Having been cultured for under twelve days, the cells underwent CD4+ T cell isolation. Each person got two doses of an mRNA SARS-CoV-2 vaccine, BNT162b2 or mRNA-1273. Fresh IL-2-containing medium replaced half the medium on days 3 and 7. The sequencing used CD4+ T cells from PBMCs cultured without peptide, collected after COVID-19 vaccination. The sequence came from a human donor who received a COVID-19 vaccine. This rearrangement joins TRBV19 to TRBJ2-3, with D unresolved. The CDR3 coding sequence is TGTGCCAGTAGTCGGCAAGATGGTACAGATACGCAGTATTTT. It specifies CASSRQDGTDTQYF.